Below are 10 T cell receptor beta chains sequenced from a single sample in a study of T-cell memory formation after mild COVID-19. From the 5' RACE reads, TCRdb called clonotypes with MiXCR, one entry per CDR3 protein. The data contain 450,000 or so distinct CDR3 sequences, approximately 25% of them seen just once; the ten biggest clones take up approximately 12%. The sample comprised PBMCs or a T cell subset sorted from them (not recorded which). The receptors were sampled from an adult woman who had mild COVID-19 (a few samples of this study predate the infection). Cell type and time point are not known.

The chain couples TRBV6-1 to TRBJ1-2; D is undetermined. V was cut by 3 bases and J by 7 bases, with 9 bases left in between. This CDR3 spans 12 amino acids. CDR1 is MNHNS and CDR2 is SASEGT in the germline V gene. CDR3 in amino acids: CASSDSSGGYTF. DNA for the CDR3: TGTGCCAGCAGTGATTCCAGCGGTGGCTACACCTTC.

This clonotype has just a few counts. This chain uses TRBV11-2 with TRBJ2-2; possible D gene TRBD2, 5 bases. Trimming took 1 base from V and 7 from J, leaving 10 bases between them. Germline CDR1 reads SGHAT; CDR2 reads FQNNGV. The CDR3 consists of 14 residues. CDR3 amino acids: CASSLVTADGELFF. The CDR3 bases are TGTGCCAGCAGCTTAGTTACAGCGGACGGGGAGCTGTTTTTT.

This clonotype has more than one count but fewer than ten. This CDR3 reads CSGRVPGTEAFF. CDR3 DNA sequence: TGCAGCGGCAGGGTGCCCGGCACTGAAGCTTTCTTT. The chain combines TRBV29-1 with TRBJ1-1; the D gene is possibly TRBD1 (5 bases). Looked up from germline, CDR1 is SQVTM and CDR2 is ANQGSEA. The V end was cut by 7 bases, the J end by 4 bases, with 13 bases between. The CDR3 covers 12 residues.

CDR3 region: CASSESPGQGRNEQFF. The CDR3 nucleotides are TGTGCCAGCAGTGAATCGCCGGGACAGGGAAGGAATGAGCAGTTCTTC. The chain combines TRBV2 with TRBJ2-1; TRBD1 agrees at 9 bases. Looked up from germline, CDR1 is SNHLY and CDR2 is FYNNEI. J lost 7 bases, V lost 2 bases, and 9 bases had no gene match. This CDR3 contains 16 residues.

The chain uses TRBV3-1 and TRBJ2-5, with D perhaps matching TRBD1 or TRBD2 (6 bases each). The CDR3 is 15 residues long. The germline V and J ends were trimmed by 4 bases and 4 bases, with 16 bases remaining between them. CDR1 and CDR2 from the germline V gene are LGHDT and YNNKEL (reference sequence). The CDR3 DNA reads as TGTGCCAGCAGCCCGGGACACGGGGGACGAGAGACCCAGTACTTC. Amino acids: CASSPGHGGRETQYF.

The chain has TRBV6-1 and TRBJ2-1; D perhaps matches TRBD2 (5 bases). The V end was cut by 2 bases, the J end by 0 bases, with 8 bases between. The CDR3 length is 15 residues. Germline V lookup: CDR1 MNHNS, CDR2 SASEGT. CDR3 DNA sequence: TGTGCCAGCAGTGAACGGGAAACCTCCTACAATGAGCAGTTCTTC. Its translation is CASSERETSYNEQFF.

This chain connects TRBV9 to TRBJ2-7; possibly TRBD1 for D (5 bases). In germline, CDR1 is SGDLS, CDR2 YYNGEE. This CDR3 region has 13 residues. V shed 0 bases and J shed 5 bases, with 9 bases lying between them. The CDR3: CASSVGTGHEQYF. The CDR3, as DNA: TGTGCCAGCAGCGTAGGTACAGGACACGAGCAGTACTTC. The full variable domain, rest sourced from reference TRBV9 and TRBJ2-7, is DSGVTQTPKHLITATGQRVTLRCSPRSGDLSVYWYQQSLDQGLQFLIQYYNGEERAKGNILERFSAQQFPDLHSELNLSSLELGDSALYFCASSVGTGHEQYFGPGTRLTVT.

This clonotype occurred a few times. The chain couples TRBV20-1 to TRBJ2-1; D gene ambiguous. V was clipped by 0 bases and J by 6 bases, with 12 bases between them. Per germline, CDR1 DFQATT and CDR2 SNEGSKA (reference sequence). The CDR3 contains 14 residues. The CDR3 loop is CSARDFPLGNEQFF. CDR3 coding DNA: TGCAGTGCTAGAGACTTCCCCTTAGGCAATGAGCAGTTCTTC.

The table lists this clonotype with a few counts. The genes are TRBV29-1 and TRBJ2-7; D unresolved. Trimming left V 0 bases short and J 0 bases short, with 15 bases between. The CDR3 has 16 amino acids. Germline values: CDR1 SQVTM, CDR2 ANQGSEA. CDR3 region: CSVEDAPRTGSYEQYF. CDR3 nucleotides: TGCAGCGTTGAAGATGCCCCGAGGACCGGCTCCTACGAGCAGTACTTC.

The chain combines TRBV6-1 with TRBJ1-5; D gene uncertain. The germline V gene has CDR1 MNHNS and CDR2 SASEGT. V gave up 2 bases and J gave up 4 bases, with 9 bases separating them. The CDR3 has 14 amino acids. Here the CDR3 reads CASSELHGNQPQHF. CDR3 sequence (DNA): TGTGCCAGCAGTGAACTTCATGGAAATCAGCCCCAGCATTTT.